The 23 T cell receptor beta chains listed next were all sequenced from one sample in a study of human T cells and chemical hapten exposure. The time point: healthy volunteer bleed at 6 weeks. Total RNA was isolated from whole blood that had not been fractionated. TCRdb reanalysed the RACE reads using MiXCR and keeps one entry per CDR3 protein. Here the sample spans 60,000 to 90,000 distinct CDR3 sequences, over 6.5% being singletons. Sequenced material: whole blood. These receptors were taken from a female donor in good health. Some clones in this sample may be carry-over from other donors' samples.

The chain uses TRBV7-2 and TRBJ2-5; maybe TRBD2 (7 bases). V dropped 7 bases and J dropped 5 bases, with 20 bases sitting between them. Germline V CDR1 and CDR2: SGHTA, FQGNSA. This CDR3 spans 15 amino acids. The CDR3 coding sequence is TGTGCCAGCACCCCCCTGGGGGGGGGGCCGGAGACCCAGTACTTC. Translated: CASTPLGGGPETQYF.

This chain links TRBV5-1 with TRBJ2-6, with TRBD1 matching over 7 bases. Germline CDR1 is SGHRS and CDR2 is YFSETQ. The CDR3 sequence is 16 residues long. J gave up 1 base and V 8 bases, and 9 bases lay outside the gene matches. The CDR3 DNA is TGCGCCAGAAGACCGGGACAGCCTTCTGGGGCCAACGTCCTGACTTTC. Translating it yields CARRPGQPSGANVLTF.

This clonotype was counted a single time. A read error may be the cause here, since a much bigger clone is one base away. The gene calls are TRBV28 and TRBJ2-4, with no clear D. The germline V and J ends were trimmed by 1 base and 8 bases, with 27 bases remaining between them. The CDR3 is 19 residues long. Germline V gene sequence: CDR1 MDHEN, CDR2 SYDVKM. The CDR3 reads CASSLSFKRILPGVDIQYF. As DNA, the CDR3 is TGTGCCAGCAGTTTATCGTTCAAACGGATCCTCCCCGGAGTGGACATTCAGTACTTC.

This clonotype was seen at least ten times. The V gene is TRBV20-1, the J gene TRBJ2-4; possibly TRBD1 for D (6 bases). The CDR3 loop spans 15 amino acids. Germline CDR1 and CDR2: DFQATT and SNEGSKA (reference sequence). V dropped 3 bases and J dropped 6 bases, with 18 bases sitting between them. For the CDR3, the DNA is TGCAGTGCTAGTGTCCCACAGGGTTTGAGAAACATTCAGTACTTC. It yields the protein CSASVPQGLRNIQYF.

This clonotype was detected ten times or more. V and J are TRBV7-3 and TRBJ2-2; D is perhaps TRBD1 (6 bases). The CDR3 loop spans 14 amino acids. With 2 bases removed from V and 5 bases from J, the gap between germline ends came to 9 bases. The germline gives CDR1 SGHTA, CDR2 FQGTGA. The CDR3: CASSLGGVTGELFF. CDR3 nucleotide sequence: TGTGCCAGCAGCTTAGGGGGCGTTACCGGGGAGCTGTTTTTT.

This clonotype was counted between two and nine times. CDR3: CSARGRTGVFYSNQPQHF. Here the CDR3 DNA reads TGCAGTGCTAGGGGCCGGACAGGAGTCTTTTATAGCAATCAGCCCCAGCATTTT. This rearrangement joins TRBV20-1 to TRBJ1-5; 7 nucleotides agree with TRBD1. V dropped 3 bases and J dropped 0; count of bases not matched to a gene: 14. The CDR3 runs to 18 residues. CDR1 and CDR2 (germline): DFQATT, SNEGSKA (reference sequence).

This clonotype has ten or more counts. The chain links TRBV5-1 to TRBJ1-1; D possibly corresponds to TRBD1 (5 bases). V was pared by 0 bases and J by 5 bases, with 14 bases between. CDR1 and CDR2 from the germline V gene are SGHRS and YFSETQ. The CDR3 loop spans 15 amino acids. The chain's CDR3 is CASSLEGFGGTEAFF. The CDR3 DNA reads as TGCGCCAGCAGCTTGGAGGGATTCGGGGGTACTGAAGCTTTCTTT.

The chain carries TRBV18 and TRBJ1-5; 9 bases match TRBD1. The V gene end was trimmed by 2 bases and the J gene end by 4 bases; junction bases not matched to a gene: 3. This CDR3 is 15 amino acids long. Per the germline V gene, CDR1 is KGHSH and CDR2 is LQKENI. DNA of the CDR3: TGTGCCAGCTCACCAGAAGGGACAGGGAATCAGCCCCAGCATTTT. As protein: CASSPEGTGNQPQHF.

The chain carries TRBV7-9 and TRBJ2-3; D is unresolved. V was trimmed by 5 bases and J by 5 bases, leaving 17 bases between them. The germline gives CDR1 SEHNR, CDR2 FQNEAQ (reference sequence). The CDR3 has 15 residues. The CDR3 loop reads CASSPKEPSGDTQYF. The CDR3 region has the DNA TGTGCCAGCAGCCCGAAGGAGCCCTCGGGAGATACGCAGTATTTT.

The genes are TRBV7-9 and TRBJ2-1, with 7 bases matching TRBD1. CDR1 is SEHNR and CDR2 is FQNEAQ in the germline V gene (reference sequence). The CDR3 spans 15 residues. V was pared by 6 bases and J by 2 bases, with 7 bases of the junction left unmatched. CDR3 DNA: TGTGCCAGCAGGCGTCGACAGGGAACCTACAATGAGCAGTTCTTC. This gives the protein CASRRRQGTYNEQFF. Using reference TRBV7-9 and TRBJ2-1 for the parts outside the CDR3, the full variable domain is DTGVSQNPRHKITKRGQNVTFRCDPISEHNRLYWYRQTLGQGPEFLTYFQNEAQLEKSRLLSDRFSAERPKGSFSTLEIQRTEQGDSAMYLCASRRRQGTYNEQFFGPGTRLTVL.

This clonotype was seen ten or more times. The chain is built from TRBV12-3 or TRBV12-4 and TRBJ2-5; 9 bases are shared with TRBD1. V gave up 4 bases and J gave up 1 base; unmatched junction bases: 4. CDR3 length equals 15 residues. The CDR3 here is CASSSGTGLQETQYF. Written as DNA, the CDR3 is TGTGCCAGCAGTTCCGGGACAGGGCTCCAAGAGACCCAGTACTTC.

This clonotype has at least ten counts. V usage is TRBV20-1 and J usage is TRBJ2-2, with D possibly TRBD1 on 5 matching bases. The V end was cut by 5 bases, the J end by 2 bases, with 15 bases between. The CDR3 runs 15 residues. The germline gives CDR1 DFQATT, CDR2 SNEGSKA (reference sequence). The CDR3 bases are TGCAGTGCTTTACGGACAAGGGCAAACACCGGGGAGCTGTTTTTT. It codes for CSALRTRANTGELFF.

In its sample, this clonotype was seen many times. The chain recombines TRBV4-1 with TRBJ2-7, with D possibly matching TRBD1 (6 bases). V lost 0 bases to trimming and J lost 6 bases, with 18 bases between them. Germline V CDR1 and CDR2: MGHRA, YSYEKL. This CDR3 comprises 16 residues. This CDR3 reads CASSQEGVVQGAEQYF. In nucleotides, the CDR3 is TGCGCCAGCAGCCAAGAAGGGGTGGTACAGGGTGCCGAGCAGTACTTC.

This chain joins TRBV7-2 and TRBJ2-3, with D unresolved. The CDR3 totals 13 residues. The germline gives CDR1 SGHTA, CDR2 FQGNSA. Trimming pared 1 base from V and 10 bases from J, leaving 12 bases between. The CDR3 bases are TGTGCCAGCAGCTTAGGCCTCTCTCACGCGCAGTATTTT. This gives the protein CASSLGLSHAQYF.

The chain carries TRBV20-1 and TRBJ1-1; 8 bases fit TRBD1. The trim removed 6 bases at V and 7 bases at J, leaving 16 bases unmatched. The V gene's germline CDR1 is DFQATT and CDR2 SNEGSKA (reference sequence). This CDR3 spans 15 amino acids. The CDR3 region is CSAVRGRGRVIEAFF. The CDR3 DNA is TGCAGTGCCGTCCGGGGCAGGGGGCGAGTTATTGAAGCTTTCTTT.

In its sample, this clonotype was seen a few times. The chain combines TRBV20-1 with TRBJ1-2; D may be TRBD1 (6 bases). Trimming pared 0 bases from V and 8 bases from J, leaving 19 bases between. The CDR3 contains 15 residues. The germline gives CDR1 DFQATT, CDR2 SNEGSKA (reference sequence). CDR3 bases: TGCAGTGCTAGAGATCTTCCCCACAGGGCTATAGGCTACACCTTC. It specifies CSARDLPHRAIGYTF.

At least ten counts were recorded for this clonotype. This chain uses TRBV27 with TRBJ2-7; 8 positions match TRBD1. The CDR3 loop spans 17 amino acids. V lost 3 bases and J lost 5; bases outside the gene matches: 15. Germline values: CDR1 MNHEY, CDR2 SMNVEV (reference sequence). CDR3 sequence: CASSFLRTGTGPHEQYF. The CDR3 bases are TGTGCCAGCAGTTTTCTCCGAACCGGGACAGGACCCCACGAGCAGTACTTC.

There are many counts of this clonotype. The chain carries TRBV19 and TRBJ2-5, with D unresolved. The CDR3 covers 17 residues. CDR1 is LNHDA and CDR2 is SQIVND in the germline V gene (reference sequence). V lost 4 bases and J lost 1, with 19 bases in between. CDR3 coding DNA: TGTGCCAGTAGTAGACATCTAAGAGGCGGTTTCCAAGAGACCCAGTACTTC. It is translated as CASSRHLRGGFQETQYF.

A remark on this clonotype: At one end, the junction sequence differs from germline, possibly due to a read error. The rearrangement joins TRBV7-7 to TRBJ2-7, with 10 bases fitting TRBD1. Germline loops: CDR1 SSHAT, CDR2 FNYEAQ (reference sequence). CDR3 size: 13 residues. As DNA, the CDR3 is TGTGCTAGCAGTCTGACAGGGGGCGCGGAGCAGTACTTC. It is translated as CASSLTGGAEQYF.

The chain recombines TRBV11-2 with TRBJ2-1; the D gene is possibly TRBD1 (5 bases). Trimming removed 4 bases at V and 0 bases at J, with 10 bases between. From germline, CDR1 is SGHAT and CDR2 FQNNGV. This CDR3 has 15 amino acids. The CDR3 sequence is CASSWQGSSYNEQFF. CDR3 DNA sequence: TGTGCCAGCAGCTGGCAGGGTAGCTCCTACAATGAGCAGTTCTTC. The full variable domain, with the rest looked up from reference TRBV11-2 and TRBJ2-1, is EAGVAQSPRYKIIEKRQSVAFWCNPISGHATLYWYQQILGQGPKLLIQFQNNGVVDDSQLPKDRFSAERLKGVDSTLKIQPAKLEDSAVYLCASSWQGSSYNEQFFGPGTRLTVL.

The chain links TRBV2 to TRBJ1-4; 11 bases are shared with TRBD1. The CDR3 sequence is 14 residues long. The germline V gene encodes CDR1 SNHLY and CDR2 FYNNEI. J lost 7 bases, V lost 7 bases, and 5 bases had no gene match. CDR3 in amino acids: CASTGQGASEKLFF. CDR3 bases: TGTGCCAGCACTGGACAGGGGGCTAGTGAAAAACTGTTTTTT.

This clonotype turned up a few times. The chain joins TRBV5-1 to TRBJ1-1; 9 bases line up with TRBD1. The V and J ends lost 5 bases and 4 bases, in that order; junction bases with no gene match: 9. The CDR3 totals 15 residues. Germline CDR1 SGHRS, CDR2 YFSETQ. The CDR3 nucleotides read TGCGCCAGCAGGACCGGGACAGGGTCGAGCACTGAAGCTTTCTTT. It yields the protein CASRTGTGSSTEAFF.

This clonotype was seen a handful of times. CDR3 DNA: TGTGCCAGCGGTACAGGGTGGGGCAATCAGCCCCAGCATTTT. This gives the protein CASGTGWGNQPQHF. The chain links TRBV27 to TRBJ1-5; perhaps TRBD1 as D (6 bases). Trimming took 8 bases from V and 2 from J, leaving 13 bases between them. The germline CDR1 and CDR2 sequences are MNHEY and SMNVEV (reference sequence). This CDR3 is 14 amino acids long.